One sample yielded the 6 T cell receptor beta chains listed below, sequenced in a study of regulatory T cells in long-lasting Graves disease. Time point reported: persistent/refractory GD, antithyroid drugs over 5 years with positive TRAb. RNA extracted from PBMCs served as the sequencing template. Through Arm-PCR of CDR3 regions and iRepertoire HTBI primers, TCR beta libraries were built. TCRdb re-derived calls from the multiplex PCR reads in MiXCR, one entry per CDR3 protein. The top ten hold around 50% of the sample, which has 310,000 or so distinct CDR3 sequences, roughly a fifth seen once. Source: peripheral blood mononuclear cells (PBMCs), taken when the disease was refractory, from a patient treated with antithyroid drugs. The receptors stem from a female donor with Graves disease.

This rearrangement joins TRBV9 to TRBJ2-2; no firm D call. V was clipped by 0 bases and J by 6 bases, with 9 bases between them. The CDR3 has 14 amino acids. Germline V gene data show CDR1 as SGDLS and CDR2 as YYNGEE. In nucleotides, the CDR3 is TGTGCCAGCAGCGTAGTTAGATTGGCCGGGGAGCTGTTTTTT. Its protein product is CASSVVRLAGELFF.

This chain links TRBV6-1 with TRBJ2-3, with D possibly matching TRBD2 (5 bases). Deletions cut 5 bases from V and 3 bases from J, with 9 bases between. The CDR3 is made up of 13 amino acids. Per the germline V gene, CDR1 is MNHNS and CDR2 is SASEGT. The CDR3 coding sequence is TGTGCCAGCAGTCGGACTGAAACAGATACGCAGTATTTT. Protein: CASSRTETDTQYF.

This clonotype was recorded many times. The chain has TRBV28 and TRBJ1-1, with TRBD1 as a possible D gene (6 bases). The CDR3 runs to 14 residues. V was cut by 8 bases and J by 3 bases, with 16 bases left in between. Looked up from germline, CDR1 is MDHEN and CDR2 is SYDVKM. This chain's CDR3 is CASPPRGGDTEAFF. For the CDR3, the DNA is TGTGCCAGCCCCCCTCGGGGGGGCGACACTGAAGCTTTCTTT.

The chain is built from TRBV29-1 and TRBJ2-5; D unresolved. The germline CDR1 and CDR2 sequences are SQVTM and ANQGSEA. CDR3 length: 13 amino acids. V was shortened by 4 bases and J by 4 bases, with 13 bases between the two germline ends. The CDR3 coding sequence is TGCAGCGTTGGGCTCAGTCGGTCAGAGACCCAGTACTTC. Protein product: CSVGLSRSETQYF.

Many counts were recorded for this clonotype. This chain joins TRBV20-1 and TRBJ1-5; 7 nucleotides line up with TRBD1. CDR1 and CDR2 (germline): DFQATT, SNEGSKA (reference sequence). The CDR3 contains 14 residues. Trimming cost V 5 bases and J 0 bases; bases outside gene matches: 4. CDR3 region: CSAGDSHSNQPQHF. The CDR3 region has the DNA TGCAGTGCTGGGGACAGTCATAGCAATCAGCCCCAGCATTTT.

This clonotype occurred many times. This rearrangement joins TRBV28 to TRBJ2-5; D may be TRBD2 (6 bases). With 5 bases removed from V and 2 bases from J, the gap between germline ends came to 15 bases. Germline CDR1 and CDR2: MDHEN and SYDVKM. This CDR3 is 15 amino acids long. As DNA, the CDR3 is TGTGCCAGCAGTCACTTCTCGGGAGAACAAGAGACCCAGTACTTC. Residues: CASSHFSGEQETQYF.